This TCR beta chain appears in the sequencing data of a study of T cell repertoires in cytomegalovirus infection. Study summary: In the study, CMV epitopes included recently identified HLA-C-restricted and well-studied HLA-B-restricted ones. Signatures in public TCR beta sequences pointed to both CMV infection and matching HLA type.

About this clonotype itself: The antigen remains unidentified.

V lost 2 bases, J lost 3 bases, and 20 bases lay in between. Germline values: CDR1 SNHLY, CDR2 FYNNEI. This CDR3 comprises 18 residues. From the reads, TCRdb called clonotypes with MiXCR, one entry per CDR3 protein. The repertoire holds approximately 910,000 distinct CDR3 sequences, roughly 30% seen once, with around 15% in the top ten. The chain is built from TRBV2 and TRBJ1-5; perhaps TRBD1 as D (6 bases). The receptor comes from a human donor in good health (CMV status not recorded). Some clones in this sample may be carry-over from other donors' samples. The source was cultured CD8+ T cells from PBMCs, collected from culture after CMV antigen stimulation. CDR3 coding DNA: TGTGCCAGCAGTGAATCGGCAGGGGTGGTTTGGACCAATCAGCCCCAGCATTTT. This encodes CASSESAGVVWTNQPQHF.